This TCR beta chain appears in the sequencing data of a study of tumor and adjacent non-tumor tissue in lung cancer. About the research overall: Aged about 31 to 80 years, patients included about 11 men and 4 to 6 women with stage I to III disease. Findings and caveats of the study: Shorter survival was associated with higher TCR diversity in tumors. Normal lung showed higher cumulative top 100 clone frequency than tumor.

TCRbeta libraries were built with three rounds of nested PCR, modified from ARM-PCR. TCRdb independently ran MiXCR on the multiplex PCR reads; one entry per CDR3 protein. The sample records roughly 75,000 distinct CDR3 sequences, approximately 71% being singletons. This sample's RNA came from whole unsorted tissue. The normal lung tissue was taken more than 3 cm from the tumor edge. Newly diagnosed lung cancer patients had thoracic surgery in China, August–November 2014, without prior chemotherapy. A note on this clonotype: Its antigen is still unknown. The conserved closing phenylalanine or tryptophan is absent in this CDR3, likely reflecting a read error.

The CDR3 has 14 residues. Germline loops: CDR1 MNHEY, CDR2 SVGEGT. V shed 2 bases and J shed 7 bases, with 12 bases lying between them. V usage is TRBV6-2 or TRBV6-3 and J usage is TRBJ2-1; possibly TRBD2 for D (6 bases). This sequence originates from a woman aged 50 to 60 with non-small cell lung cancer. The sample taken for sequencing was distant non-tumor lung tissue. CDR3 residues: CASSYMRGPNEQFS. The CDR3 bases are TGTGCCAGCAGTTACATGCGGGGACCAAATGAGCAGTTCTCC.